What follows are 8 T cell receptor beta chains derived from one specimen sequenced in a study of control samples from healthy donors and cancer patients (dated by TCRdb to about 2020). To prepare the library, the immunoSEQ multiplex PCR assay was applied. Sourced from immuneACCESS, this table was stored by TCRdb with only in-frame sequences that have V and J called. A share of the clones is absent; for the studies checked, an unresolved V gene accounts for under half, and the remainder has no known explanation. For this sample there are about 140,000 clones; less than 90% appear just once. Around 9% of the sample comes from the top ten. What was sequenced was blood. These receptors were obtained from a woman aged 25 to 39 in good health.

This clone was detected only once. The J gene is TRBJ2-3, the V gene TRBV2; no firm D call. Germline V gene data show CDR1 as SNHLY and CDR2 as FYNNEI. Trimming shortened V by 4 bases and J by 2 bases, and 7 bases separated the two germline ends. The CDR3 consists of 13 residues. In DNA form, the CDR3 reads TGTGCCAGCAGTGCTTTCTCCACAGATACGCAGTATTTT. Protein sequence: CASSAFSTDTQYF.

The V call is TRBV5-1, the J call TRBJ2-4; no firm D call. The V and J ends lost 0 bases and 0 bases respectively, with 7 bases between them. The CDR3 is 15 residues long. Germline assignment: CDR1 SGHRS and CDR2 YFSETQ. The CDR3 reads CASSLGGLAKNIQYF. DNA of the CDR3: TGCGCCAGCAGCTTGGGTGGTCTAGCCAAAAACATTCAGTACTTC.

CDR3 loop: CASSQDGTSGTATDTQYF. CDR3 DNA sequence: TGTGCCAGCAGCCAAGATGGGACTAGCGGGACAGCGACAGATACGCAGTATTTT. The rearrangement uses TRBV3-1 (or the pseudogene TRBV3-2) and TRBJ2-3; the match to TRBD2 covers 13 bases. The germline CDR1 and CDR2 sequences are LGHDT and YNNKEL (reference sequence). V shed 0 bases and J 3 bases; nucleotides not matched to a gene: 6. The CDR3 has 18 residues.

V and J are TRBV19 and TRBJ1-2, with TRBD1 as a possible D gene (6 bases). Germline-derived CDR1 and CDR2 are LNHDA and SQIVND (reference sequence). V lost 6 bases and J lost 4, with 15 bases in between. This CDR3 is 14 amino acids long. The chain's CDR3 is CASRGAALPYGYTF. CDR3 nucleotide sequence: TGTGCCAGTAGGGGGGCAGCTCTGCCCTATGGCTACACCTTC. The full variable domain, its missing parts supplied by reference TRBV19 and TRBJ1-2, is DGGITQSPKYLFRKEGQNVTLSCEQNLNHDAMYWYRQDPGQGLRLIYYSQIVNDFQKGDIAEGYSVSREKKESFPLTVTSAQKNPTAFYLCASRGAALPYGYTFGSGTRLTVV.

V is TRBV2 and J is TRBJ2-3, with TRBD2 identical over 8 bases. Germline V gives CDR1 SNHLY, CDR2 FYNNEI. The CDR3 has 15 amino acids. Germline trimming cut 3 bases from V and 4 bases from J; bases unmatched to any gene: 6. The CDR3 region has the DNA TGTGCCAGCAGTGATCGGGTAGCGGGACCAGATACGCAGTATTTT. The encoded protein is CASSDRVAGPDTQYF.

The V and J genes are TRBV11-2 and TRBJ2-1; 9 bases line up with TRBD2. In germline, CDR1 is SGHAT, CDR2 FQNNGV. The junction had 14 bases not matched to a gene; V was cut back by 4 bases and J by 7 bases. The CDR3 runs to 17 residues. The CDR3 reads CASSWPRAGGNANEQFF. The CDR3 coding sequence is TGTGCCAGCAGCTGGCCCCGAGCGGGAGGAAATGCTAATGAGCAGTTCTTC.

This rearrangement joins TRBV2 to TRBJ2-4; D could derive from TRBD1 or TRBD2 (5 bases each). The V gene's germline CDR1 is SNHLY and CDR2 FYNNEI. The CDR3 length is 14 residues. V was pared by 4 bases and J by 8 bases, with 15 bases between. For the CDR3, the DNA is TGTGCCAGCAGTGTTCGGGACCTGGGGGACATTCAGTACTTC. It encodes CASSVRDLGDIQYF.

The chain carries TRBV19 and TRBJ1-1; 8 bases map to TRBD1. CDR3 length: 14 amino acids. J was trimmed by 5 bases and V by 5 bases; bases with no gene match: 7. The germline V gene has CDR1 LNHDA and CDR2 SQIVND (reference sequence). CDR3 amino acids: CASSSRGQGTEAFF. The CDR3, as DNA: TGTGCCAGTAGTTCCCGCGGACAGGGAACTGAAGCTTTCTTT.